The rows below give T cell receptor beta chains drawn from one sample of a study of T cell repertoires in cytomegalovirus infection. TCRdb used MiXCR to reprocess the reads, holding one entry per CDR3 protein. The sample holds under 300,000 distinct CDR3 sequences, approximately 15% seen once. Specimen: CD8+ T cells from PBMCs. Receptors were obtained from a human donor in good health (CMV status not recorded). Some clones in this sample may be carry-over from other donors' samples. Each CDR3 is given with its conserved first and last residue. Each record gives: CDR3 length, J gene, clone size, V gene, D gene, CDR3 DNA, CDR3 protein. The D gene is left open where the match is weak. The size entry is marked missing in some rows and otherwise reads once, few, many or a size class.

cdr3_length: 17; j_call: TRBJ2-3; clone_size: NA; v_call: TRBV4-1; d_call: TRBD2; cdr3_nt: TGCGCCAGCAGCCAAGATGGAGGACTAGCGGGGAAGGATACGCAGTATTTT; cdr3_aa: CASSQDGGLAGKDTQYF
cdr3_length: 16; j_call: TRBJ2-7; clone_size: few; v_call: TRBV2; d_call: TRBD1; cdr3_nt: TGTGCCAGCAGTGGGAACCGGGACAGGGGTACCTACGAGCAGTACTTC; cdr3_aa: CASSGNRDRGTYEQYF
cdr3_length: 13; j_call: TRBJ1-5; clone_size: NA; v_call: TRBV6-1; d_call: NA; cdr3_nt: TGTGCCACCGGCCGGGCGTATAATCAGCCCCAGCATTTT; cdr3_aa: CATGRAYNQPQHF
cdr3_length: 16; j_call: TRBJ2-2; clone_size: many; v_call: TRBV7-2; d_call: NA; cdr3_nt: TGTGCCAGCAGCCACTACCGGGGCACAAACACCGGGGAGCTGTTTTTT; cdr3_aa: CASSHYRGTNTGELFF
cdr3_length: 16; j_call: TRBJ2-7; clone_size: few; v_call: TRBV3-1; d_call: TRBD1; cdr3_nt: TGTGCCAGCAGCCAAGACAGTCCCGGGACAGGGCACGAGCAGTACTTC; cdr3_aa: CASSQDSPGTGHEQYF
cdr3_length: 14; j_call: TRBJ1-5; clone_size: many; v_call: TRBV28; d_call: NA; cdr3_nt: TGTGCCAGCGGCTCGGCGAATAGCAATCAGCCCCAGCATTTT; cdr3_aa: CASGSANSNQPQHF
cdr3_length: 15; j_call: TRBJ2-1; clone_size: NA; v_call: TRBV7-9; d_call: NA; cdr3_nt: TGTGCCAGCAGCACCCTGGGAGAGTCCTACAATGAGCAGTTCTTC; cdr3_aa: CASSTLGESYNEQFF
cdr3_length: 14; j_call: TRBJ1-1; clone_size: NA; v_call: TRBV13; d_call: NA; cdr3_nt: TGTGCCAGCAGCGGTCAGCGAGTTTTGGGTGAAGCTTTCTTT; cdr3_aa: CASSGQRVLGEAFF
cdr3_length: 15; j_call: TRBJ2-3; clone_size: many; v_call: TRBV7-7; d_call: TRBD1; cdr3_nt: TGTGCTAGCAGCAGAGAACAGGGGCTGTGCGATACGCAGTATTTT; cdr3_aa: CASSREQGLCDTQYF
cdr3_length: 14; j_call: TRBJ1-2; clone_size: many; v_call: TRBV12-3/TRBV12-4; d_call: TRBD1; cdr3_nt: TGTGCCAGCAGTTTCGGGACAGGGGCCTTGGGCTACACCTTC; cdr3_aa: CASSFGTGALGYTF
cdr3_length: 13; j_call: TRBJ1-6; clone_size: many; v_call: TRBV7-9; d_call: NA; cdr3_nt: TGTGCCAGCAGCTTAGGCCCAGCCTTACCCCTCCACTTT; cdr3_aa: CASSLGPALPLHF
cdr3_length: 14; j_call: TRBJ2-3; clone_size: few; v_call: TRBV29-1; d_call: NA; cdr3_nt: TGCAGCGTTGGTACCGGGAAGAGCACAGATACGCAGTATTTT; cdr3_aa: CSVGTGKSTDTQYF
cdr3_length: 15; j_call: TRBJ1-2; clone_size: NA; v_call: TRBV4-3; d_call: NA; cdr3_nt: TGCGCCAGCAGCCAAGAGAGAAGTTTAAACTATGGCTACACCTTC; cdr3_aa: CASSQERSLNYGYTF
cdr3_length: 16; j_call: TRBJ2-7; clone_size: NA; v_call: TRBV7-4; d_call: NA; cdr3_nt: TGTGCCAGCAGCTTCCCAGGTCCAAGGGGGTCCTACGAGCAGTACTTC; cdr3_aa: CASSFPGPRGSYEQYF
cdr3_length: 16; j_call: TRBJ2-1; clone_size: few; v_call: TRBV7-3; d_call: TRBD1; cdr3_nt: TGTGCCAGCAGCCCCCCCGACAGGGAACCTTACAATGAGCAGTTCTTC; cdr3_aa: CASSPPDREPYNEQFF
cdr3_length: 16; j_call: TRBJ2-2; clone_size: few; v_call: TRBV10-3; d_call: TRBD1; cdr3_nt: TGTGCCATCAGTGACGCGACAGGGGTGGACACCGGGGAGCTGTTTTTT; cdr3_aa: CAISDATGVDTGELFF
cdr3_length: 15; j_call: TRBJ2-1; clone_size: many; v_call: TRBV7-9; d_call: NA; cdr3_nt: TGTGCCAGCAGCTTAGTTGCCGCGGTCGACGGTGAGCAGTTCTTC; cdr3_aa: CASSLVAAVDGEQFF
cdr3_length: 17; j_call: TRBJ2-3; clone_size: NA; v_call: TRBV6-6; d_call: TRBD1; cdr3_nt: TGTGCCAGCAGTCATCCTTTGACAGGGGATTCTGCAGATACGCAGTATTTT; cdr3_aa: CASSHPLTGDSADTQYF
cdr3_length: 17; j_call: TRBJ2-7; clone_size: many; v_call: TRBV7-9; d_call: NA; cdr3_nt: TGTGCCAGCAGCCCCCGCTCCGGGAAAAGGACTCACTACGAGCAGTACTTC; cdr3_aa: CASSPRSGKRTHYEQYF